These 18 T cell receptor beta chains originate from one sample sequenced in a study of shared clonotypes between healthy human individuals. Sequencing was performed with immunoSEQ multiplex PCR; in TCRdb, only in-frame clones are kept and a portion is missing. The table shows approximately 1.5 million clones, with less than 99% occurring only once. The specimen sequenced was naive CD4+ T cells sorted from blood. Described subset: CD45RA+ positively selected. The receptors derive from a man aged 30-40 years in good health.

CDR3: CASSSTSGTYEQYF. The CDR3 DNA follows: TGTGCCAGCAGCTCGACTAGCGGGACCTACGAGCAGTACTTC. The chain has TRBV7-8 and TRBJ2-7; 11 positions agree with TRBD2. The CDR3 covers 14 residues. Germline CDR1 is SGHVS and CDR2 is FQNEAQ. V lost 4 bases and J lost 2; bases outside the gene matches: 1.

Details on this clone: The germline gene is not matched at one end of the junction; a read error may be the cause. The chain carries TRBV19 and TRBJ2-5, with D possibly being TRBD1 (5 bases). This CDR3 is built from 17 residues. The germline V gene has CDR1 LNHDA and CDR2 SQIVND (reference sequence). The CDR3 spells CVSSIDGKGAQAGTQYF. The CDR3 bases are TGTGTCAGTAGTATAGACGGTAAAGGGGCGCAAGCAGGGACCCAGTACTTC.

This chain uses TRBV9 with TRBJ2-2; D uncertain. The germline V gene encodes CDR1 SGDLS and CDR2 YYNGEE. V lost 1 base, J lost 4 bases, and 5 bases lay in between. The CDR3 spans 13 residues. CDR3 in DNA: TGTGCCAGCAGCGTAAGGATCACCGGGGAGCTGTTTTTT. As protein: CASSVRITGELFF. Full variable domain (rest looked up from reference TRBV9 and TRBJ2-2): DSGVTQTPKHLITATGQRVTLRCSPRSGDLSVYWYQQSLDQGLQFLIQYYNGEERAKGNILERFSAQQFPDLHSELNLSSLELGDSALYFCASSVRITGELFFGEGSRLTVL.

The V and J genes are TRBV5-1 and TRBJ1-2; 7 bases align to TRBD1. Germline V gene sequence: CDR1 SGHRS, CDR2 YFSETQ. The CDR3 length is 14 residues. J was trimmed by 8 bases and V by 4 bases; bases with no gene match: 11. The CDR3 nucleotides read TGCGCCAGCAGCATGGACGACAGGGTCAACGGCTACACCTTC. Its translation: CASSMDDRVNGYTF.

This chain links TRBV14 with TRBJ2-3; D gene uncertain. The CDR3 runs 11 residues. Trimming left V 2 bases short and J 6 bases short, with 3 bases between. Per the germline V gene, CDR1 is SGHDN and CDR2 is FVKESK. In DNA form, the CDR3 reads TGTGCCAGCAGCCAATCGGATACGCAGTATTTT. Its protein is CASSQSDTQYF.

The chain joins TRBV18 to TRBJ2-3; either TRBD1 or TRBD2 may supply D (5 bases each). Looked up from germline, CDR1 is KGHSH and CDR2 is LQKENI. Trimming took 3 bases from V and 1 from J, leaving 14 bases between them. This CDR3 spans 16 amino acids. DNA for the CDR3: TGTGCCAGCTCACCGACCGGGACCGCGCGCACAGATACGCAGTATTTT. Translating it yields CASSPTGTARTDTQYF.

This chain uses TRBV5-1 with TRBJ1-5, with D hard to call. CDR3 length equals 13 residues. Trimming took off 4 bases at V and 8 bases at J, with 13 bases between the two ends. Germline assignment: CDR1 SGHRS and CDR2 YFSETQ. CDR3 nucleotide sequence: TGCGCCAGCAGCGCGCGGCCTGAGGAGCCCCAGCATTTT. It specifies CASSARPEEPQHF. The complete variable domain, with remaining parts taken from reference TRBV5-1 and TRBJ1-5, reads KAGVTQTPRYLIKTRGQQVTLSCSPISGHRSVSWYQQTPGQGLQFLFEYFSETQRNKGNFPGRFSGRQFSNSRSEMNVSTLELGDSALYLCASSARPEEPQHFGDGTRLSIL.

This clone has a single count. The CDR3 protein is CASSESKLAGGTDTQYF. DNA of the CDR3: TGCGCCAGCAGTGAGTCGAAATTAGCGGGAGGCACAGATACGCAGTATTTT. This chain links TRBV10-1 with TRBJ2-3; 9 nucleotides align to TRBD2. The CDR3 sequence is 17 residues long. The germline CDR1 and CDR2 sequences are WNHNN and SYGVQD (reference sequence). With 0 bases clipped from V and 1 base from J, the junction kept 5 bases outside the gene matches.

The chain has TRBV5-4 and TRBJ2-7; D is unresolved. Germline CDR1 SGHNT, CDR2 YYREEE (reference sequence). Trimming pared 1 base from V and 3 bases from J, leaving 8 bases between. CDR3 length equals 13 residues. CDR3 region: CASSLPPLYEQYF. DNA for the CDR3: TGTGCCAGCAGCTTGCCTCCACTCTACGAGCAGTACTTC.

The chain couples TRBV7-3 to TRBJ2-2; D unclear. CDR1 is SGHTA, CDR2 FQGTGA, per germline. The CDR3 spans 11 residues. The V gene lost 5 bases and the J gene lost 6 bases, with 4 bases spanning the gap. This chain's CDR3 is CASSQSGELFF. The CDR3 DNA is TGTGCCAGCAGCCAGTCCGGGGAGCTGTTTTTT.

The CDR3 here is CASSHRQGLGTGELFF. CDR3 DNA: TGTGCCAGCAGCCACAGACAGGGGTTAGGGACCGGGGAGCTGTTTTTT. The genes are TRBV7-9 and TRBJ2-2, with TRBD1 matching over 8 bases. The length of the CDR3 is 16 residues. Germline CDR1 is SEHNR and CDR2 is FQNEAQ (reference sequence). With 5 bases clipped from V and 5 bases from J, the junction kept 10 bases outside the gene matches.

The V gene is TRBV19, the J gene TRBJ2-3; 8 nucleotides line up with TRBD1. Germline loops: CDR1 LNHDA, CDR2 SQIVND (reference sequence). V trimming: 3 bases; J trimming: 5 bases; junction bases outside the gene matches: 10. CDR3 length: 16 residues. CDR3 sequence (DNA): TGTGCCAGTAGTATGCCGGGACAGGCCGCCGGAGATACGCAGTATTTT. As protein: CASSMPGQAAGDTQYF.

This clone has only one observation. The gene calls are TRBV6-5 and TRBJ2-3; 8 nucleotides align to TRBD2. The CDR3 spans 15 residues. The germline V gene has CDR1 MNHEY and CDR2 SVGAGI. V lost 4 bases, J lost 1 base, and 4 bases stayed unmatched. CDR3 bases: TGTGCCAGCAGTTTCGGACTAGCAGGCACAGATACGCAGTATTTT. It encodes CASSFGLAGTDTQYF.

The genes are TRBV28 and TRBJ2-7; the match to TRBD1 covers 9 bases. The length of the CDR3 is 15 residues. The ends lost 8 bases at V and 2 bases at J; junction bases unmatched: 10. Germline V gives CDR1 MDHEN, CDR2 SYDVKM. The CDR3 spells CASRDRELVTYEQYF. The CDR3, as DNA: TGTGCCAGCCGGGACAGGGAGTTGGTTACCTACGAGCAGTACTTC.

This clone was seen only once. The rearrangement links TRBV29-1 to TRBJ1-3, with 8 positions matching TRBD1. V gave up 5 bases and J gave up 2 bases; unmatched junction bases: 5. CDR1 is SQVTM and CDR2 is ANQGSEA in the germline V gene. The length of the CDR3 is 14 residues. As DNA, the CDR3 is TGCAGCGTTTTACAGGGGGACCCTGGAAACACCATATATTTT. The encoded protein is CSVLQGDPGNTIYF.

The chain links TRBV15 to TRBJ1-2; unclear D gene. Germline V gives CDR1 LNHNV, CDR2 YYDKDF (reference sequence). The CDR3 contains 14 residues. V lost 0 bases and J lost 3, with 8 bases in between. The CDR3 nucleotides are TGTGCCACCAGCAGAGATATTAAAGACTATGGCTACACCTTC. It is translated as CATSRDIKDYGYTF.

V and J are TRBV5-1 and TRBJ2-1; 7 bases map to TRBD1. V trimming: 4 bases; J trimming: 0 bases; junction bases outside the gene matches: 4. Germline CDR1 and CDR2: SGHRS and YFSETQ. There are 15 residues in the CDR3. The CDR3 DNA reads TGCGCCAGCAGCCCCGACAGGGACTCCTACAATGAGCAGTTCTTC. Translating gives CASSPDRDSYNEQFF.

The chain uses TRBV11-3 and TRBJ2-1, with TRBD2 matching over 14 bases. This CDR3 has 16 amino acids. The V and J ends lost 5 bases and 6 bases, in that order; junction bases with no gene match: 6. The V gene's germline CDR1 is SGHNT and CDR2 YENEEA. The CDR3 loop reads CASSRMTSGRANEQFF. CDR3 coding DNA: TGTGCCAGCAGCAGAATGACTAGCGGGAGGGCCAATGAGCAGTTCTTC.